The rows below give T cell receptor beta chains drawn from one sample of a study of blood T cell repertoires in COVID-19. TCRdb's copy holds only in-frame clones and misses some; the assay was immunoSEQ multiplex PCR. The sample has about 180,000 clones, roughly 85% seen once. The specimen sequenced was PBMCs or T cells enriched from blood (not recorded which). The source is a woman between 18 and 30 years old who had recovered from COVID-19. Both conserved end residues are part of each CDR3. The D gene is left open where the match is weak. Not every row has a clone size; where given, it reads once, few, many or a size class.

V: TRBV20-1
D: NA
J: TRBJ1-1
size: NA
CDR3: CSASRSGGNTEAFF
DNA: TGCAGTGCTAGTCGTTCGGGAGGGAACACTGAAGCTTTCTTT

V: TRBV6-1
D: NA
J: TRBJ1-4
size: NA
CDR3: CASSERTDKLFF
DNA: TGTGCCAGCAGTGAAAGGACAGATAAACTGTTTTTT

V: TRBV10-3
D: TRBD2
J: TRBJ2-7
size: NA
CDR3: CAISNGLAPAYEQYF
DNA: TGTGCCATCAGTAATGGACTAGCGCCCGCCTACGAGCAGTACTTC

V: TRBV6-5
D: NA
J: TRBJ1-6
size: once
CDR3: CASSYRGGGSPLHF
DNA: TGTGCCAGCAGTTATCGGGGGGGAGGGTCACCCCTCCACTTT

V: TRBV3-1/TRBV3-2
D: NA
J: TRBJ2-2
size: NA
CDR3: CASSYSLNTGELFF
DNA: TGTGCCAGCAGCTATAGCTTGAACACCGGGGAGCTGTTTTTT

V: TRBV7-9
D: NA
J: TRBJ2-7
size: NA
CDR3: CASSLNGSPYEQYF
DNA: TGTGCCAGCAGCTTAAACGGGTCGCCCTACGAGCAGTACTTC

V: TRBV3-1/TRBV3-2
D: TRBD1
J: TRBJ1-1
size: NA
CDR3: CASSQFDRENTEAFF
DNA: TGTGCCAGCAGTCAATTCGACAGGGAGAACACTGAAGCTTTCTTT

V: TRBV4-1
D: NA
J: TRBJ2-7
size: NA
CDR3: CASSKRTKGTREQYF
DNA: TGCGCCAGCAGCAAGAGAACTAAGGGGACAAGGGAGCAGTACTTC

V: TRBV4-3
D: TRBD2
J: TRBJ2-7
size: NA
CDR3: CASSFHSGGSYEQYF
DNA: TGCGCCAGCAGCTTCCACAGCGGGGGGAGCTACGAGCAGTACTTC

V: TRBV19
D: NA
J: TRBJ2-2
size: NA
CDR3: CASSTLAENTGELFF
DNA: TGTGCCAGTAGTACCTTAGCCGAAAACACCGGGGAGCTGTTTTTT

V: TRBV28
D: NA
J: TRBJ1-2
size: NA
CDR3: CASTHLYGYTF
DNA: TGTGCCAGCACCCACCTATATGGCTACACCTTC

V: TRBV27
D: NA
J: TRBJ1-5
size: NA
CDR3: CASSFGQGLNQPQHF
DNA: TGTGCCAGCAGTTTTGGCCAAGGACTCAATCAGCCCCAGCATTTT

V: TRBV12-3/TRBV12-4
D: NA
J: TRBJ1-1
size: NA
CDR3: CASSRSYRDEAFF
DNA: TGTGCCAGCAGCCGGAGCTACAGGGATGAAGCTTTCTTT

V: TRBV6-2/TRBV6-3
D: TRBD2
J: TRBJ2-3
size: once
CDR3: CASSLAGAGDTQYF
DNA: TGTGCCAGCAGTTTAGCGGGGGCTGGGGATACGCAGTATTTT

V: TRBV5-1
D: TRBD1
J: TRBJ1-2
size: NA
CDR3: CASSLGGQGATNYGYTF
DNA: TGCGCCAGCAGCTTGGGAGGACAGGGAGCAACTAACTATGGCTACACCTTC

V: TRBV28
D: NA
J: TRBJ1-5
size: once
CDR3: CASSSPDTWAQHF
DNA: TGTGCCAGCAGTTCCCCCGACACCTGGGCCCAGCATTTT

V: TRBV7-9
D: NA
J: TRBJ2-5
size: NA
CDR3: CASSLITGNFQETQYF
DNA: TGTGCCAGCAGCTTAATTACAGGAAACTTCCAAGAGACCCAGTACTTC

V: TRBV6-4
D: NA
J: TRBJ2-3
size: once
CDR3: CASSDSEETDTQYF
DNA: TGTGCCAGCAGTGACTCGGAGGAAACAGATACGCAGTATTTT

V: TRBV11-2
D: NA
J: TRBJ2-1
size: once
CDR3: CASSLFSGQFF
DNA: TGTGCCAGCAGCTTATTTAGCGGACAGTTCTTC

V: TRBV30
D: TRBD1
J: TRBJ1-1
size: NA
CDR3: CALVRDSRTEAFF
DNA: TGTGCCTTAGTACGGGACAGCCGCACAGAAGCTTTCTTT

V: TRBV28
D: TRBD2
J: TRBJ2-3
size: NA
CDR3: CASSLSRLAGGSGTDTQYF
DNA: TGTGCCAGCAGTTTATCTCGACTAGCGGGGGGTTCTGGCACAGATACGCAGTATTTT

V: TRBV2
D: NA
J: TRBJ1-2
size: NA
CDR3: CASGPTGGYTF
DNA: TGTGCCAGCGGGCCGACAGGAGGCTACACCTTC

V: TRBV6-5
D: NA
J: TRBJ2-6
size: NA
CDR3: CASIDRGVLTF
DNA: TGTGCCAGCATCGACCGGGGTGTCCTGACTTTC

V: TRBV2
D: NA
J: TRBJ2-5
size: NA
CDR3: CASSERRRDGTQYF
DNA: TGTGCCAGCAGTGAAAGGCGGAGAGATGGGACCCAGTACTTC

V: TRBV21-1
D: NA
J: TRBJ1-1
size: NA
CDR3: CARPDRAGTEAFF
DNA: TGTGCCAGGCCGGACAGGGCAGGGACTGAAGCTTTCTTT

V: TRBV3-1/TRBV3-2
D: NA
J: TRBJ2-3
size: NA
CDR3: CASSLRTDTQYF
DNA: TGTGCCAGCAGCCTTCGTACAGATACGCAGTATTTT

V: TRBV7-9
D: NA
J: TRBJ2-1
size: NA
CDR3: CASSTDRSNNEQFF
DNA: TGTGCCAGCAGCACCGACAGGAGTAACAATGAGCAGTTCTTC

V: TRBV6-2/TRBV6-3
D: NA
J: TRBJ2-1
size: NA
CDR3: CASSTATGFPIHEQFF
DNA: TGTGCCAGCAGTACAGCGACAGGATTTCCCATTCATGAGCAGTTCTTC

V: TRBV27
D: NA
J: TRBJ2-3
size: NA
CDR3: CASSLSVRELNTDTQYF
DNA: TGTGCCAGCAGTTTATCGGTGAGGGAACTTAACACAGATACGCAGTATTTT

V: TRBV7-2
D: NA
J: TRBJ2-7
size: NA
CDR3: CASSPGLPKPEQYF
DNA: TGTGCCAGCAGCCCTGGACTTCCAAAACCCGAGCAGTACTTC

V: TRBV6-2/TRBV6-3
D: NA
J: TRBJ1-2
size: few
CDR3: CASSSAGSGYTF
DNA: TGTGCCAGCAGTTCAGCAGGGTCTGGCTACACCTTC

V: TRBV7-9
D: NA
J: TRBJ2-1
size: NA
CDR3: CASSLETGLNNEQFF
DNA: TGTGCCAGCAGCTTAGAAACCGGACTGAACAATGAGCAGTTCTTC

V: TRBV27
D: TRBD1
J: TRBJ1-2
size: NA
CDR3: CASSLSTGQIANYGYTF
DNA: TGTGCCAGCAGTTTATCCACGGGACAGATAGCTAACTATGGCTACACCTTC

V: TRBV30
D: TRBD1
J: TRBJ1-2
size: NA
CDR3: CAWSQRTGPTASGYTF
DNA: TGTGCCTGGAGCCAAAGGACAGGACCGACCGCGAGTGGCTACACCTTC

V: TRBV29-1
D: NA
J: TRBJ2-3
size: NA
CDR3: CSVETEIAGEYF
DNA: TGCAGCGTTGAAACGGAAATCGCAGGGGAATATTTT

V: TRBV4-1
D: TRBD1
J: TRBJ1-1
size: NA
CDR3: CASSQPHQGEPLMNTEAFF
DNA: TGCGCCAGCAGCCAACCCCATCAGGGGGAACCTCTCATGAACACTGAAGCTTTCTTT

V: TRBV10-3
D: NA
J: TRBJ2-3
size: NA
CDR3: CAISPTTDTQYF
DNA: TGTGCCATCAGCCCGACTACAGATACGCAGTATTTT

V: TRBV6-4
D: NA
J: TRBJ2-7
size: NA
CDR3: CASSPRLGDSIYEQYF
DNA: TGTGCCAGCAGCCCCCGGCTGGGGGACTCTATTTACGAGCAGTACTTC

V: TRBV15
D: NA
J: TRBJ1-5
size: once
CDR3: CATSRDVEGQPQHF
DNA: TGTGCCACCAGCAGAGATGTGGAGGGTCAGCCCCAGCATTTT

V: TRBV7-2
D: TRBD1
J: TRBJ2-7
size: NA
CDR3: CASSEQGAYEQYF
DNA: TGTGCCAGCAGCGAACAGGGGGCCTACGAGCAGTACTTC

V: TRBV6-5
D: TRBD1
J: TRBJ2-5
size: NA
CDR3: CATELDRGVGTQYF
DNA: TGTGCCACCGAACTTGACAGGGGAGTAGGGACCCAGTACTTC

V: TRBV7-2
D: TRBD2
J: TRBJ2-1
size: NA
CDR3: CASSVTSGKYNEQFF
DNA: TGTGCCAGCAGCGTGACTAGCGGGAAGTACAATGAGCAGTTCTTC

V: TRBV27
D: NA
J: TRBJ2-3
size: NA
CDR3: CASSLTRTDTQYF
DNA: TGTGCCAGCAGCCTCACTCGCACAGATACGCAGTATTTT